The 3 T cell receptor beta chains presented below share a single source sample, sequenced in a study of blood T cells in healthy people across ages. A second about 6 to 12 cycle PCR used barcoded and J-beta primers. One entry per CDR3 protein, called by TCRdb with MiXCR from the 5' RACE reads. The data contain 650,000 to 950,000 distinct CDR3 sequences, roughly 44% of them singletons. What was sequenced was blood. These receptor sequences come from a man aged 55 to 70 in good health.

V usage is TRBV11-2 and J usage is TRBJ2-5; D may be TRBD1 (6 bases). The CDR3 is 17 amino acids. V was clipped by 1 base and J by 2 bases, with 17 bases between them. The germline CDR1 and CDR2 sequences are SGHAT and FQNNGV. CDR3 in amino acids: CASSLGPTGSQQETQYF. CDR3 bases: TGTGCCAGCAGCTTAGGCCCAACAGGGTCGCAACAAGAGACCCAGTACTTC.

In its sample, this clonotype was seen a few times. This chain links TRBV5-1 with TRBJ1-1; 7 bases fit TRBD1. The CDR3 consists of 14 residues. From germline, CDR1 is SGHRS and CDR2 YFSETQ. V was clipped by 4 bases and J by 1 base; unmatched bases: 4. The DNA for the CDR3 is TGCGCCAGCAGCGAGGGGGCTGGGAACACTGAAGCTTTCTTT. Translation: CASSEGAGNTEAFF.

This sequence joins TRBV7-2 and TRBJ2-6; unclear D gene. Germline lookup yields CDR1 SGHTA and CDR2 FQGNSA. CDR3 length equals 18 residues. Trimming cost V 2 bases and J 0 bases, with 14 bases left between them. This CDR3 is CASSLWGDPLSGANVLTF. The CDR3 bases are TGTGCCAGCAGCTTATGGGGTGACCCCCTCTCTGGGGCCAACGTCCTGACTTTC.